The entry that follows covers one TCR beta chain sequence. The target of this receptor is not known. Nothing much larger sits one base from this clone, and base qualities are not available. The data are from a study of follicular helper T cells after annual influenza vaccination (dated by TCRdb to the late 2010s). Describing the broader study: Blood was drawn on days 0, 7 and 28 after each seasonal influenza vaccination. To study recall of cTfh clones, some subjects were followed through successive annual vaccinations in the 2013-2014, 2014-2015 and 2015-2016 seasons. One week after vaccination, a second recruited cohort of 12 subjects (Table S1) displayed a similar ICOS+CD38+ cTfh response. Multi-year samples were available for six subjects, with four spanning two vaccination seasons and two spanning three seasons. The 2013-2014 samples were cryopreserved, while the 2015 samples were processed right after collection. The paper as a whole reports these results and caveats: Day 7 ICOS+CD38+ clones were most often found later in ICOS-CD38- cTfh, suggesting that subset may serve as a memory reservoir. Successive annual vaccinations recalled a recurring oligoclonal ICOS+CD38+ cTfh response that included tetramer and AIM influenza-specific clonotypes. ICOS+CD38+ cTfh clonality correlated with the frequency of that population, and its change correlated with the change in circulating plasmablast frequency. Only roughly 9.5-22% of analyzed cells yielded productive TCRB sequences, so sampling of rare clonotypes was not possible.

V is reduced by 3 bases and J by 0 bases, leaving a spacing of 14 bases between them. The CDR3 starts with the cysteine, ends with the phenylalanine, and has 16 residues. Just CDR3 DNA is preserved here, 48 bases in frame from base 1. The germline V gene (reference sequence) gives CDR1 as LNHDA and CDR2 as SQIVND. In the paper's terms, the time point label means: 2015-2016 season, 7 days after influenza vaccination. Seasonal inactivated influenza vaccine (Fluvarix) was administered to adults, and sorted blood CD4 subsets were tracked by TCRB sequencing before and after vaccination. To be eligible, subjects had to live in the community and must not have received influenza vaccine in the previous 6 months. Subjects were excluded for influenza vaccine contraindications, substance abuse, HIV/AIDS, active malignancy, immunomodulatory medication, or active illness such as respiratory infection. Per time point, between roughly 35 and 100 mL of blood was sampled. Circulating Tfh were defined as non-naive CD4+CXCR5+PD-1+ cells, and these cells were sorted into ICOS+CD38+ and ICOS-CD38- fractions. Either Ficoll-Paque PLUS or SepMate separation was used to isolate PBMC. Before DNA extraction, cell subsets were sorted from PBMC on a BD FACS Aria.

To prepare the library, the immunoSEQ multiplex PCR assay was applied. Adaptive Biotechnologies handled the TCRB amplification, library preparation, sequencing and preliminary bioinformatics at Survey level resolution. For TCRB sequencing, genomic DNA from the sorted cTfh populations was amplified by multiplex PCR. As for how the authors treated the data: Clonality was computed in R as 1 minus normalized Shannon entropy; the Gini index was calculated with the R package ineq. The overlap score was defined as the summed counts of shared sequences divided by the total counts of all sequences in both compared samples. Significance of shared clonotypes was assessed by Fisher's exact test, with a theoretical repertoire of 10^7 TCRB sequences assumed. TCRdb holds this immuneACCESS table with in-frame rearrangements only. Some clones are missing; in checked studies, unresolved V genes explain under half, and the rest has no known cause. From that table come the V and J calls and clone size; the DNA was used to work out D and trimming. The sample includes some 9,300 clones, with 70% to 90% observed a single time. The top ten clones comprise 0.4% to 0.5% of the sample.

The starting material was CXCR5+ CD38- circulating T follicular helper cells from blood, obtained 7 days after influenza vaccination. In light of the paper, this sample's cell subset or site label describes: circulating Tfh, non-naive CD4+CXCR5+PD-1+ (ICOS+CD38+ or ICOS-CD38-). This chain is built from TRBV19 and TRBJ1-1; the D segment cannot be called with confidence. This TCR derives from an adult who received the influenza vaccine. Here the CDR3 is given as CASSMGPLLLNTEAFF. The nucleotide sequence is given as TGTGCCAGTAGTATGGGTCCCCTCCTCCTGAACACTGAAGCTTTCTTT. Beyond the CDR3, the reference TRBV19 and TRBJ1-1 genes provide the residues; the full variable domain reads: DGGITQSPKYLFRKEGQNVTLSCEQNLNHDAMYWYRQDPGQGLRLIYYSQIVNDFQKGDIAEGYSVSREKKESFPLTVTSAQKNPTAFYLCASSMGPLLLNTEAFFGQGTRLTVV.